The clone carrying this T cell receptor (beta chain) was counted many times. Its specificity is unknown. After removal of 3 bases from V and 4 bases from J, the junction contained 12 bases not matched to a gene. Germline values: CDR1 SGHTA, CDR2 FQGNSA. CDR3 length equals 18 residues. Amplified regions were TCR beta CDR3 sequences from RNA transcripts. Carried out on the TCR CDR3, a first-round RT-PCR used the HTBI primer set. TCRdb used MiXCR to reprocess the multiplex PCR reads, holding one entry per CDR3 protein. The sample contains 600,000 or so distinct CDR3 sequences, 15% to 20% of which appear only once. These data are taken from a study of T cells in Graves' hyperthyroidism and ophthalmopathy. Study at large: The authors collected peripheral blood at initial diagnosis, before any treatment. General observations from the study: Ophthalmopathy was identified by the model a median about six months ahead of onset.

V usage is TRBV7-2 and J usage is TRBJ2-5; 12 nucleotides line up with TRBD2. The sequence was obtained from a woman aged 25 to 39 with Graves' hyperthyroidism. The sequenced material came from blood. This CDR3 reads CASSFNGPTSGSRETQYF. The DNA for the CDR3 is TGTGCCAGCAGCTTTAACGGCCCGACTAGCGGGAGCCGAGAGACCCAGTACTTC.